This T cell receptor (beta chain) was recovered during a study of T-cell reconstitution after alpha-beta-depleted transplantation in children. V was clipped by 11 bases and J by 2 bases, with 9 bases between them. Germline-derived CDR1 and CDR2 are ENHRY and SYGVKD. This CDR3 has 11 amino acids. This clonotype was observed many times. TCRbeta library construction was performed incorporating unique molecular identifiers. MiXCR, run by TCRdb on the PCR reads, gives a single entry per CDR3 protein. This table holds 230,000 or so distinct CDR3 sequences, more than 10% found once. This TCR was sampled from a human donor who donated a stem cell graft to a child with acute lymphoblastic leukemia. The chain combines TRBV10-3 with TRBJ1-2, with no clear D. This specimen was PBMCs from the stem cell graft donor, taken from the stem cell graft. CDR3 loop: CAPGRNYGYTF. In DNA form, the CDR3 reads TGTGCCCCAGGACGGAACTATGGCTACACCTTC.